This record looks at one TCR beta chain sequence and its context. The data are from a study of blood T cell repertoires in COVID-19. The wider study: There were acute and convalescent COVID-19 samples, and they came from the United States, Italy and Spain. T cells, B-cell-depleted T cells, or PBMCs supplied cDNA or gDNA.

Authors' data handling: Amplification of reference gene primers was used by the study to estimate nucleated cell counts. The assay was immunoSEQ multiplex PCR, and TCRdb's table has in-frame clones only and misses some. The DNA gave D and trimming, while V, J and clone size come from that table. The sample holds 30,000 to 40,000 clones, roughly 85% seen once. The clonotype comes from a man in his 60s with active or convalescent COVID-19. Sequenced material: peripheral blood.

CDR3 sequence (DNA): TGTGCCAGCAGTTTACTCAATCAGCCCCAGCATTTT. Its protein is CASSLLNQPQHF. The gene calls are TRBV28 and TRBJ1-5; D remains unclear. Germline V gives CDR1 MDHEN, CDR2 SYDVKM. V dropped 2 bases and J dropped 3 bases, with 2 bases sitting between them. This CDR3 comprises 12 residues.